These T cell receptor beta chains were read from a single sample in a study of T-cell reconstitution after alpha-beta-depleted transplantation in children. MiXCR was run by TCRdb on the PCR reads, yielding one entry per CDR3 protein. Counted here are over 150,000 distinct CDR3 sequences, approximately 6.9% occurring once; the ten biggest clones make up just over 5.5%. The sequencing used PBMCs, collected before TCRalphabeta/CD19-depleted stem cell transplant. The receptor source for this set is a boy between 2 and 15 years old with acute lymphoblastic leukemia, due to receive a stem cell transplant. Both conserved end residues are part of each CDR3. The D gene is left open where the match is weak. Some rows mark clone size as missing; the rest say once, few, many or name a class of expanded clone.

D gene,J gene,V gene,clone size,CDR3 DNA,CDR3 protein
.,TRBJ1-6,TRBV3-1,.,TGTGCCAGCAGCCAAGGGCCCTCGGGACATAATAATTCACCCCTCCACTTT,CASSQGPSGHNNSPLHF
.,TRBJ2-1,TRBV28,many,TGTGCCAGCAGTTTATCTGGTGGGTCCTACAATGAGCAGTTCTTC,CASSLSGGSYNEQFF
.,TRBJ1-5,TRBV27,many,TGTGCCAGCAGCCCTAGGGCGGCGGTCCCAATCCAGCCCCAGCATTTT,CASSPRAAVPIQPQHF
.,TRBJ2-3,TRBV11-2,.,TGTGCCAGCAGCTTAGATCCGACCGCTTATTACACAGATACGCAGTATTTT,CASSLDPTAYYTDTQYF
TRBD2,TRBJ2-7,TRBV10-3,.,TGTGCCATCAGGGGAGCGGGAGGGAGGTACGAGCAGTACTTC,CAIRGAGGRYEQYF
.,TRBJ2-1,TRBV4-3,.,TGCGCCAGCAGCCGGGTAGCGTTGGGTAACAATGAGCAGTTCTTC,CASSRVALGNNEQFF
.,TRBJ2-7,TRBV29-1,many,TGCAGCGTTGAGTTCGAGGGAACCTACGAGCAGTACTTC,CSVEFEGTYEQYF
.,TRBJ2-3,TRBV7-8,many,TGTGCCAGCAGCTTCGTGGAGACGGATACGCAGTATTTT,CASSFVETDTQYF
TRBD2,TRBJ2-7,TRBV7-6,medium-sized,TGTGCCAGCAGCGCGAGAGCGGCGGGAGTAGTTGGGTACGAGCAGTACTTC,CASSARAAGVVGYEQYF
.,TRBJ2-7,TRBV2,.,TGTGCCAGCAGTGCCCACACAGGAGCGTCCTACGAGCAGTACTTC,CASSAHTGASYEQYF
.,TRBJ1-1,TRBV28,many,TGTGCCAGCAGTTTGAGACTAAGGAGCACTGAAGCTTTCTTT,CASSLRLRSTEAFF
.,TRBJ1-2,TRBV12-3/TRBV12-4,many,TGTGCCAGCAGGCAACAGGGCAAGGACTATGGCTACACCTTC,CASRQQGKDYGYTF
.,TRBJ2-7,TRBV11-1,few,TGTGCCAGCAGCTTAGTCCCCGACCCACTCTACGAGCAGTACTTC,CASSLVPDPLYEQYF
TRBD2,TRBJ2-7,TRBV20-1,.,TGCAGTGCTATATCCGGGACTAGCAGCTACGAGCAGTACTTC,CSAISGTSSYEQYF
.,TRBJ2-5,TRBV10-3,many,TGTGCCATCAGTGAGGCGGCAGTTCAAGAGACCCAGTACTTC,CAISEAAVQETQYF
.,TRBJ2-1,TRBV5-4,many,TGTGCCAGCAGCTGGAGGGGTGAGCAGTTCTTC,CASSWRGEQFF
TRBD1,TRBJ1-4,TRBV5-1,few,TGCGCCAGCAGCTTGATAGGGACAGCTAATGAAAAACTGTTTTTT,CASSLIGTANEKLFF
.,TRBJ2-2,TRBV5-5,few,TGTGCCAGCAGCTTTCTTCCGCCAGAAAGGAACACCGGGGAGCTGTTTTTT,CASSFLPPERNTGELFF
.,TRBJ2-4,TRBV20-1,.,TGCAGTGCTTGGGGCGCGCAGGGTGGATACATTCAGTACTTC,CSAWGAQGGYIQYF
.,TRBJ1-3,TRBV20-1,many,TGCAGTGCTAGTCGGGGGCAGAACACCATATATTTT,CSASRGQNTIYF
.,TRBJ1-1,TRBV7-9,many,TGTGCCAGCAGCGTAGGGGGCACTGAAGCTTTCTTT,CASSVGGTEAFF
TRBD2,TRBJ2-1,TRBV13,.,TGTGCCAGCAGTACTAGCGGGTACAATGAGCAGTTCTTC,CASSTSGYNEQFF
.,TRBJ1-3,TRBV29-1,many,TGCAGCGTTGAAGATCTCAACACCATATATTTT,CSVEDLNTIYF
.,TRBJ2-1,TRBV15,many,TGTGCCACCAGTATAGGCGTCTTGAATGAGCAGTTCTTC,CATSIGVLNEQFF
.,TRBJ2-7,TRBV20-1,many,TGCAGTGCTAGATCTCTCGACTTCTACGAGCAGTACTTC,CSARSLDFYEQYF
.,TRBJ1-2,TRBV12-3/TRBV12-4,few,TGTGCCAGCAGTCCCAGGACCAACTATGGCTACACCTTC,CASSPRTNYGYTF
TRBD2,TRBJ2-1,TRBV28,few,TGTGCCAGCAGTCCCCACGGAGCGGGGGGGCGGGAGCAGTTCTTC,CASSPHGAGGREQFF
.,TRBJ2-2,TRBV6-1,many,TGTGCCAGTCGTCGGCTGACGAACACCGGGGAGCTGTTTTTT,CASRRLTNTGELFF
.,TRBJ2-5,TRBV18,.,TGTGCCAGCTCACCGCCGGGGCTAGAGACCCAGTACTTC,CASSPPGLETQYF
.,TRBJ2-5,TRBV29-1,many,TGCAGCGAGCTGGCGGGGCACCGACAAGAGACCCAGTACTTC,CSELAGHRQETQYF
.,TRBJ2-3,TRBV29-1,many,TGCAGCGTTGTAAGGGGCACAGATACGCAGTATTTT,CSVVRGTDTQYF
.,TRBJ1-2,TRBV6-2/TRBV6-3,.,TGTGCCAGCACCGACCCAGGGAAATTAAACTATGGCTACACCTTC,CASTDPGKLNYGYTF
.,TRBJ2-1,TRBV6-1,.,TGTGCCAGCAGCCTTTGGAGGGGCAATGAGCAGTTCTTC,CASSLWRGNEQFF
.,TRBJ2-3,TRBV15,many,TGTGCCACCAGCAGGCAAGGCAGAGAAACAGATACGCAGTATTTT,CATSRQGRETDTQYF
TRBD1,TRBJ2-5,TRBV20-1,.,TGCAGTGCTAGACCCAGGGGGGACAGGGGAAATTCGGAGACCCAGTACTTC,CSARPRGDRGNSETQYF
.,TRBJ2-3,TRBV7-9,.,TGTGCCAGCAGCATCCCCGAAGCCGGAGCAGATACGCAGTATTTT,CASSIPEAGADTQYF
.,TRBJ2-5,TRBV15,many,TGTGCCACCAGCAGACGAACCGGGATCGCACAAGAGACCCAGTACTTC,CATSRRTGIAQETQYF
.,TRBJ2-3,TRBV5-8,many,TGTGCCAGCAGCTTAACGAAAGATACGCAGTATTTT,CASSLTKDTQYF
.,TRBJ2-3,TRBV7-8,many,TGTGCCAGCAGCTTAGCGTGGGGTACGGATACGCAGTATTTT,CASSLAWGTDTQYF
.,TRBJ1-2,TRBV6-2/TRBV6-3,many,TGTGCCAGCAGTTACGGGGGTGGCTACACCTTC,CASSYGGGYTF
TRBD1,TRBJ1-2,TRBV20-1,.,TGCAGTGCTAGGGGGACAGGGGTTTTTGGCTACACCTTC,CSARGTGVFGYTF
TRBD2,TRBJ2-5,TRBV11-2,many,TGTGCCAGCAGCTTATTGGTACTAGCGGGAGTTCAGGGGGAGACCCAGTACTTC,CASSLLVLAGVQGETQYF
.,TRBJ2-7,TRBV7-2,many,TGTGCCAGCAGCCCAACTGGGGGGGCAACCTACGAGCAGTACTTC,CASSPTGGATYEQYF
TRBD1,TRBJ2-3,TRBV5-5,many,TGTGCCAGCAGCTTGGGGACAGGTGGAAACACAGATACGCAGTATTTT,CASSLGTGGNTDTQYF
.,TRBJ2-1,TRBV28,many,TGTGCCAGCAGGGGTTACAATGAGCAGTTCTTC,CASRGYNEQFF
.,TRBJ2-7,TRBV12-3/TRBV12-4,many,TGTGCCAGCAGTTTGGCCCCCAGAGGCGAGCAGTACTTC,CASSLAPRGEQYF
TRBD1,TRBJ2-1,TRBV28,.,TGTGCCAGCAGTTCCCCTGGGACAGGTTCGGATGAGCAGTTCTTC,CASSSPGTGSDEQFF
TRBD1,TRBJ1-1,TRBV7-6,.,TGTGCCAGCAGCCCGACCCGGGACAGGGTCAGCGCAAATGAAGCTTTCTTT,CASSPTRDRVSANEAFF
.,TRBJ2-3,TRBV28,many,TGTGCCAGCAGTTTACAGGGTTCTGCTACGCAGTATTTT,CASSLQGSATQYF
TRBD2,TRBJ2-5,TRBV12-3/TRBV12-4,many,TGTGCCAGCAGTTTTCAGGGATGGGGAGGGGACGAGACCCAGTACTTC,CASSFQGWGGDETQYF
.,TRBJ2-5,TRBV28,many,TGTGCCAGCAGTTTAAGGAGGGAGGAGACCCAGTACTTC,CASSLRREETQYF
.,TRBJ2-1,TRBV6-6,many,TGTGCCAGCAGAGGAGCAGGGGATGAGCAGTTCTTC,CASRGAGDEQFF
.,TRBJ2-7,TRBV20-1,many,TGCAGTGCTAGAGGAGCGACAGGCGTGTACGAGCAGTACTTC,CSARGATGVYEQYF
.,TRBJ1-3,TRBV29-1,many,TGCAGCGTTCTCGGGGGGCCTGGAAACACCATATATTTT,CSVLGGPGNTIYF
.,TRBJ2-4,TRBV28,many,TGTGCCAGCAGTCCCCCAGGTTTAGCCAAAAACATTCAGTACTTC,CASSPPGLAKNIQYF